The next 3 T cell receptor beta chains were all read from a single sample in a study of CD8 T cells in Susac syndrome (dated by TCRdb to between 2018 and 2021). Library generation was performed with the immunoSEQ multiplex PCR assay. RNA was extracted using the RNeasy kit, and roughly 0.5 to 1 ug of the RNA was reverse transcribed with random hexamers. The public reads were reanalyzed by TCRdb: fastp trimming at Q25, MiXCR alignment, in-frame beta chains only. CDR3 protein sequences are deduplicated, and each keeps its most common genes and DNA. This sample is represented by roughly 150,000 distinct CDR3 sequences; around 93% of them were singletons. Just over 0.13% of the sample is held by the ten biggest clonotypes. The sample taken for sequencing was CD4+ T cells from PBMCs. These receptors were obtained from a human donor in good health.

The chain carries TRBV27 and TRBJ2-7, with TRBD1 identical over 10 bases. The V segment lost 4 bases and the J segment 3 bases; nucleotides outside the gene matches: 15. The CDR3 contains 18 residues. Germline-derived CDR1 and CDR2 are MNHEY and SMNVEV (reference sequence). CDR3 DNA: TGTGCCAGCAGTTCCGGGACAGGGGCCCTAATTTGGGGCTACGAGCAGTACTTC. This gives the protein CASSSGTGALIWGYEQYF.

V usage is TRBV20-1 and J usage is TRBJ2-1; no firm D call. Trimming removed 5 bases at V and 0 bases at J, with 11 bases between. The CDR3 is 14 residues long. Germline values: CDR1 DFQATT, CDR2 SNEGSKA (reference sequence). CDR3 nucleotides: TGCAGTGCTCGTGGCTTCAGCTCCTACAATGAGCAGTTCTTC. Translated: CSARGFSSYNEQFF.

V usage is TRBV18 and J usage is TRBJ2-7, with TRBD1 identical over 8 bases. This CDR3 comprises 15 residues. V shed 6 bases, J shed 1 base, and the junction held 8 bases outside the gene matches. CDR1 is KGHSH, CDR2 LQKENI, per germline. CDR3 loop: CASSLRTGPSYEQYF. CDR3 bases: TGTGCCAGCTCCCTCCGGACAGGGCCTTCCTACGAGCAGTACTTC.